Sequencing of this T cell receptor (beta chain) was carried out in a study of cytomegalovirus exposure and HLA in healthy donors. Study-level results: Follow-up analysis found HLA locus-dependent TCR association rates, highest for DRB1 and lowest for HLA-C. In a later analysis, most CMV-associated TCR beta chains appeared HLA-restricted.

Vbeta (60) and Jbeta (13) primers were used in the PCR. Some clones are missing from TCRdb's copy, which holds only in-frame ones; the method was immunoSEQ multiplex PCR. The table includes 60,000 to 75,000 clones, 74% detected once. Trimming removed 0 bases from V and 8 bases from J; junction bases left unmatched: 13. Germline V gene sequence: CDR1 LGHNA, CDR2 YSLEER. There are 18 residues in the CDR3. The table lists this clone with a few counts. Its antigen is currently unknown. The sequence was obtained from a woman aged 30 to 39 in good health and CMV-seropositive. Sample: PBMCs. The V call is TRBV4-3, the J call TRBJ1-4; 9 nucleotides line up with TRBD1. In DNA, the CDR3 is TGCGCCAGCAGCCAAGATCTGCAGGGGACAGGGATTCAGGAAAAACTGTTTTTT. Amino acid sequence: CASSQDLQGTGIQEKLFF.